The present T cell receptor (beta chain) was sequenced within a study of blood T cell repertoires in COVID-19. Seattle-derived patients entered the study during active infection and were followed longitudinally. Germline V gene sequence: CDR1 LNHDA, CDR2 SQIVND (reference sequence). V was clipped by 3 bases and J by 5 bases, with 8 bases between them. This CDR3 has 14 residues. Study processing details: Estimation of nucleated cell counts relied on the amplification of reference gene primers. Produced via immunoSEQ multiplex PCR; TCRdb's table is partial and in-frame only. Clonal size and the V and J genes are those of that table, whereas D and trimming came from the DNA. The table shows roughly 460,000 clones, with 70% to 90% occurring only once.

The receptor comes from a man between 18 and 29 years old with COVID-19, enrolled during active disease. The chain combines TRBV19 with TRBJ1-6; D remains unclear. What was sequenced was peripheral blood. CDR3 in DNA: TGTGCCAGTAGTATTGGGCAGGATAATTCACCCCTCCACTTT. Translating it yields CASSIGQDNSPLHF. The variable domain in full, with the rest retrieved from reference TRBV19 and TRBJ1-6, is DGGITQSPKYLFRKEGQNVTLSCEQNLNHDAMYWYRQDPGQGLRLIYYSQIVNDFQKGDIAEGYSVSREKKESFPLTVTSAQKNPTAFYLCASSIGQDNSPLHFGNGTRLTVT.